This entry lists 14 T cell receptor beta chains sequenced from one sample in a study of blood T cell repertoires in COVID-19. Method: immunoSEQ multiplex PCR; TCRdb's copy keeps in-frame clones and lacks some. The sample shows 350,000 to 450,000 clones, around 84% of them seen only once. The sequencing input was peripheral blood. The receptors were gathered from a human donor in a cohort sampled during active COVID-19.

The rearrangement joins TRBV7-2 to TRBJ2-5, with 7 positions matching TRBD1. The CDR3 extends over 14 amino acids. V shed 5 bases and J 1 base; nucleotides not matched to a gene: 4. Per the germline V gene, CDR1 is SGHTA and CDR2 is FQGNSA. CDR3 bases: TGTGCCAGCAGCCGGGACAGCCGCCAAGAGACCCAGTACTTC. It specifies CASSRDSRQETQYF. Full variable domain (rest looked up from reference TRBV7-2 and TRBJ2-5): GAGVSQSPSNKVTEKGKDVELRCDPISGHTALYWYRQSLGQGLEFLIYFQGNSAPDKSGLPSDRFSAERTGGSVSTLTIQRTQQEDSAVYLCASSRDSRQETQYFGPGTRLLVL.

The J gene is TRBJ2-1, the V gene TRBV7-3; 14 positions agree with TRBD2. The CDR3 is 16 amino acids. The germline V gene has CDR1 SGHTA and CDR2 FQGTGA. Germline trimming cut 0 bases from V and 7 bases from J; bases unmatched to any gene: 2. CDR3 sequence: CASSLTGLAGGNEQFF. As DNA, the CDR3 is TGTGCCAGCAGCTTAACCGGACTAGCGGGAGGTAATGAGCAGTTCTTC. Supplemented by reference TRBV7-3 and TRBJ2-1, the full variable domain reads GAGVSQTPSNKVTEKGKYVELRCDPISGHTALYWYRQSLGQGPEFLIYFQGTGAADDSGLPNDRFFAVRPEGSVSTLKIQRTERGDSAVYLCASSLTGLAGGNEQFFGPGTRLTVL.

This chain joins TRBV7-2 and TRBJ1-2; possibly TRBD1 for D (6 bases). Germline CDR1 SGHTA, CDR2 FQGNSA. This CDR3 is built from 16 residues. V gave up 2 bases and J gave up 7 bases, with 20 bases separating them. This CDR3 reads CASSLQTGRAGSGYTF. Written as DNA, the CDR3 is TGTGCCAGCAGCTTACAAACAGGGAGGGCGGGTTCTGGCTACACCTTC.

The CDR3 reads CASSQANNEQFF. The CDR3, as DNA: TGTGCCAGCAGCCAAGCCAACAATGAGCAGTTCTTC. The V gene is TRBV14, the J gene TRBJ2-1; D not certain. The CDR3 runs 12 residues. The germline V and J ends were trimmed by 1 base and 5 bases, with 3 bases remaining between them. Per the germline V gene, CDR1 is SGHDN and CDR2 is FVKESK. Filled out from reference TRBV14 and TRBJ2-1, the complete variable domain reads EAGVTQFPSHSVIEKGQTVTLRCDPISGHDNLYWYRRVMGKEIKFLLHFVKESKQDESGMPNNRFLAERTGGTYSTLKVQPAELEDSGVYFCASSQANNEQFFGPGTRLTVL.

The chain uses TRBV11-1 and TRBJ2-7; 8 bases agree with TRBD1. Trimming removed 8 bases from V and 7 bases from J; junction bases left unmatched: 13. Per germline, CDR1 SGHAT and CDR2 FQDESV (reference sequence). The CDR3 runs 14 residues. CDR3 amino acids: CASSQGALSGEQYF. CDR3 bases: TGTGCCAGCTCGCAGGGGGCCCTTTCGGGGGAGCAGTACTTC.

The table lists this clone with a count of one. The chain couples TRBV5-4 to TRBJ2-5, with D perhaps TRBD1 (6 bases). The CDR3 is made up of 13 amino acids. Germline V lookup: CDR1 SGHNT, CDR2 YYREEE (reference sequence). V lost 3 bases and J lost 1, with 7 bases in between. This chain's CDR3 is CASSYRAQETQYF. The CDR3 coding sequence is TGTGCCAGCAGCTACAGGGCCCAAGAGACCCAGTACTTC. Complete variable domain (other parts from reference TRBV5-4 and TRBJ2-5): ETGVTQSPTHLIKTRGQQVTLRCSSQSGHNTVSWYQQALGQGPQFIFQYYREEENGRGNFPPRFSGLQFPNYSSELNVNALELDDSALYLCASSYRAQETQYFGPGTRLLVL.

The CDR3: CASSLAGGRDGETQYF. The CDR3 DNA reads as TGCGCCAGCAGCTTGGCCGGCGGGAGGGACGGAGAGACCCAGTACTTC. This chain uses TRBV5-1 with TRBJ2-5; 9 bases are shared with TRBD2. Germline V gene sequence: CDR1 SGHRS, CDR2 YFSETQ. There are 16 residues in the CDR3. Trimming cost V 0 bases and J 4 bases; bases outside gene matches: 7.

This chain uses TRBV10-2 with TRBJ2-7; 9 bases map to TRBD1. With 6 bases clipped from V and 1 base from J, the junction kept 10 bases outside the gene matches. Germline lookup yields CDR1 WSHSY and CDR2 SAAADI. The CDR3 consists of 16 residues. CDR3 amino acids: CASSRPRGQGSYEQYF. The CDR3 DNA is TGCGCCAGCAGCCGCCCCCGGGGACAGGGATCCTACGAGCAGTACTTC.

This clone was counted once. This chain connects TRBV10-1 to TRBJ2-1; a possible D gene is TRBD2 (6 bases). This CDR3 comprises 15 residues. V was shortened by 3 bases and J by 0 bases, with 9 bases between the two germline ends. Germline V gives CDR1 WNHNN, CDR2 SYGVQD (reference sequence). DNA for the CDR3: TGCGCCAGCAGTGAATACGGGAGCTCCTACAATGAGCAGTTCTTC. It specifies CASSEYGSSYNEQFF.

The chain has TRBV27 and TRBJ1-2; TRBD1 might be the D (6 bases). The CDR3 contains 10 residues. The V gene's germline CDR1 is MNHEY and CDR2 SMNVEV (reference sequence). With 10 bases removed from V and 8 bases from J, the gap between germline ends came to 11 bases. The CDR3: CATYRGGYTF. The CDR3 nucleotides are TGTGCCACTTATAGGGGGGGCTACACCTTC.

The V call is TRBV5-3, the J call TRBJ1-5, with D unclear. TRBV5-3 is placed among ORFs of uncertain function. This CDR3 region has 14 residues. V was clipped by 1 base and J by 0 bases, with 5 bases between them. The chain's CDR3 is CARSLCLSNQPQHF. In DNA, the CDR3 is TGTGCCAGAAGCTTGTGTCTTAGCAATCAGCCCCAGCATTTT.

The genes are TRBV3-1 (or the pseudogene TRBV3-2) and TRBJ2-7; 13 bases align to TRBD2. CDR3 length equals 15 residues. The germline gives CDR1 LGHDT, CDR2 YNNKEL (reference sequence). Germline trimming cut 6 bases from V and 2 bases from J; bases unmatched to any gene: 4. Written as DNA, the CDR3 is TGTGCCAGCAGTCCCGGGACTAGCGGGACCTACGAGCAGTACTTC. Its protein is CASSPGTSGTYEQYF.

This chain links TRBV4-1 with TRBJ2-3; TRBD2 agrees at 11 bases. Trimming cost V 3 bases and J 8 bases; bases outside gene matches: 7. Germline V gene sequence: CDR1 MGHRA, CDR2 YSYEKL. The CDR3 is 15 residues long. The CDR3 region is CASSHGLAGRGTQYF. CDR3 sequence (DNA): TGCGCCAGCAGCCACGGACTAGCGGGTCGGGGTACGCAGTATTTT.

The chain recombines TRBV29-1 with TRBJ2-5; 7 bases line up with TRBD1. Trimming cost V 0 bases and J 5 bases; bases outside gene matches: 9. Looked up from germline, CDR1 is SQVTM and CDR2 is ANQGSEA. The CDR3 loop spans 15 amino acids. The CDR3 DNA reads TGCAGCGTTGAAGAAGGCACAGGGGATTGGGAGACCCAGTACTTC. Translated: CSVEEGTGDWETQYF.